This T cell receptor (beta chain) was found in a study of beta chain features in type 1 diabetes (dated by TCRdb to between 2018 and 2020). Concerning the study at large: Mean age, gender distribution, total cell number and subset yield were not different between patients and healthy donors. A total of approximately 100,000,000 sorted cells were examined across all samples, and the number of cells per subset was strongly correlated with RNA yield. In the study, TCRB repertoires of sorted circulating CD4+ T cell subsets from recently diagnosed type 1 diabetes patients were compared with those of matched healthy donors. Regulatory and stem cell-like memory subsets were obtained from only 8 patients and about 8 healthy donors, while naive and central memory subsets were obtained from all 30 or so donors. Broad study findings and their caveats: Patients with type 1 diabetes made fewer insertions and deleted more nucleotides at VDJ recombination sites, implying thymic rearrangement abnormalities. A moderate but significant shortening of TCRB CDR3 length was observed in type 1 diabetes patients in all four CD4+ subsets. Only small numbers of individuals were included in the HLA sub-analyses, which left unresolved whether HLA type had any influence on TCRB rearrangement. Naive, central memory and regulatory TCRB repertoires appeared more similar among patients than among healthy donors. Because cDNA was sequenced instead of genomic DNA, activated cells with high expression could be over-represented, although the groups did not differ in activation or CD3 levels. Shorter templates might have been favored by PCR, but patient and control samples were amplified and corrected together, so both groups would have been affected equally by any skew.

Based on the germline V gene, the CDR1 and CDR2 sequences are SGHTA and FQGNSA. The CDR3 covers 14 residues, taking in both the cysteine and the phenylalanine. Only the CDR3 DNA is retained, 42 bases long and in frame from the first base. V and J are truncated by 5 bases and 0 bases respectively, leaving an intervening sequence of 8 bases. The entire amount of isolated RNA was reverse transcribed using the High Capacity cDNA Reverse Transcription Kit, so the sequenced TCRB transcripts were expressed ones. Deep immunoSEQ sequencing was applied to naive, central memory and regulatory T cell samples, giving an average of approximately 4 million total reads per sample. Sorted cells were lysed in RLT buffer, and RNA was extracted using DNase-treated RNeasy Micro or Mini kits according to cell number. Each cell subset was processed on its own to prevent cross-contamination, while patient and healthy donor samples were processed together. TCRB sequences were amplified from cDNA with the immunoSEQ multiplex PCR, producing 87-bp fragments spanning the CDR3 region. Sequencing of the amplicons was done on the Illumina HiSeq platform. In the paper's pipeline: PCR bias was corrected computationally using synthetic template baselines, and reads within Hamming distance 2 were collapsed, with unmergeable singletons discarded. By aligning reads against IMGT, V, D and J genes, CDR3 length, and insertions or deletions at six rearrangement sites were assigned. Within each subset, clonotype counts were normalized to the number of sorted cells before true diversity and Gini coefficients were calculated with the tcR R package. The overlap coefficient, calculated on TCRB nucleotide sequences, was used to measure repertoire sharing. Imported from immuneACCESS, the table was reduced by TCRdb to in-frame sequences with V and J called. These copies leave out some clones; in studies compared against another copy, an unresolved V gene accounts for under half, and the cause of the remainder is not known. Clonal size and the V and J genes are those of that table, whereas D and trimming came from the DNA. For this sample there are about 340,000 clones; approximately 8% appear just once. The top ten hold 0.44% of the sample.

As to this clone: The antigen it binds to is not known. The input lacks base qualities; no much larger clone sits a single base away.

Each donor gave one peripheral blood draw, averaging approximately 110 mL, which was collected into heparinised tubes. A BD FACSAria II was used to sort naive, central memory, regulatory and stem cell-like memory CD4+ T cells with a panel that included CD45RO, CCR7, CD25, CD127, CD95 and CD27. Purity was above 95% for every sorted population. Right away, PBMCs were isolated by Lymphoprep density gradient centrifugation and were stained directly, with no culture step. So that batch effects would be minimized, each experiment stained and sorted samples in pairs, pairing one healthy donor with one patient.

Sequenced: central memory CD4+ T cells from blood. The clonotype originates from a woman aged 18 to 35 in good health. The sequence links TRBV7-2 to TRBJ2-1, and the D gene may be TRBD2, 5 bases matching. The DNA reads TGTGCCAGCAGCGGAGGTGGCTCCTACAATGAGCAGTTCTTC. This sequence encodes CASSGGGSYNEQFF.